This T cell receptor (beta chain) was profiled in a study of human T cells and chemical hapten exposure. TCRdb reprocessed the RACE reads via MiXCR and lists one record per CDR3 protein. In the table there are 100,000 or so distinct CDR3 sequences, around 34% of which are singletons. Time point of the sample: patch test 3, about 24 weeks after DPC sensitization. Treatment here: therapeutic diphenylcyclopropenone sensitization with weekly scalp DPC. Here the sequenced sample was whole blood, taken in connection with sensitization to the hapten diphenylcyclopropenone (DPC). This sequence originates from a man aged 35 to 55 with alopecia areata. Some clones in this sample may be carry-over from other donors' samples.

Here the CDR3 DNA reads TGTGCCAGCAGAACAACCGGGTCCGCCTACGAGCAGTACTTC. Translating it yields CASRTTGSAYEQYF. The gene calls are TRBV6-6 and TRBJ2-7; D remains unclear. V was pared by 6 bases and J by 2 bases, with 14 bases between. The CDR3 has 14 amino acids. Germline V gene lookup returns CDR1 MNHNY and CDR2 SVGAGI (reference sequence).